This T cell receptor (beta chain) was captured by sequencing in a study of T cells in Graves' hyperthyroidism and ophthalmopathy. General observations from the study: Blood samples included most of the expanded thyroid clonotypes exceeding 0.001.

Authors of the study amplified TCR beta CDR3 regions from RNA transcripts. A first-round RT-PCR of the TCR CDR3 used the HTBI primer set. TCRdb redid the calling of the multiplex PCR reads with MiXCR, one entry per CDR3 protein. The sample lists 300,000 to 400,000 distinct CDR3 sequences; approximately 18% were seen once. This clonotype was detected many times. Antigen unknown. The V segment lost 5 bases and the J segment 5 bases; nucleotides outside the gene matches: 2. CDR1 is SEHNR, CDR2 FQNEAQ, per germline (reference sequence). This CDR3 has 13 residues. Patients aged 18 to 65 had newly diagnosed hyperthyroidism of under 2 months' duration. Those patients with uncontrolled infection, other autoimmune disease, pregnancy or lactation were excluded. Diagnosis rested on symptoms, serum thyroxine and TRAb, thyroid ultrasound, and orbital computed tomography.

The sample was blood. The chain joins TRBV7-9 to TRBJ1-1, with 10 bases identical to TRBD1. The receptor was isolated from a woman aged 45-59 years with Graves' hyperthyroidism. CDR3 DNA: TGTGCCAGCAGCCCGGGACAGGGGACTGAAGCTTTCTTT. It specifies CASSPGQGTEAFF.